These T cell receptor beta chains were read from a single sample in a study of T cells after yellow fever vaccination. From the 5' RACE reads, TCRdb called clonotypes with MiXCR, one entry per CDR3 protein. The repertoire holds about 50,000 distinct CDR3 sequences, with approximately 7% as singletons. The specimen comprised CD8+ T cells sorted from PBMCs, sampled on the day of the first yellow fever vaccination. These receptors originate from a man aged 18 to 30 who received the YFV17D yellow fever vaccine. Each CDR3 is given with its conserved first and last residue. D genes are given only for firm matches. Not every row has a clone size; where given, it reads once, few, many or a size class.

D gene: TRBD1; CDR3 length: 13; J gene: TRBJ2-2; clone size: -; V gene: TRBV24-1; CDR3 protein: CATKGADTGELFF; CDR3 DNA: TGTGCCACCAAGGGGGCAGACACCGGGGAGCTGTTTTTT
D gene: -; CDR3 length: 13; J gene: TRBJ2-7; clone size: many; V gene: TRBV10-2; CDR3 protein: CASKEGFSNEQYF; CDR3 DNA: TGCGCCAGCAAGGAGGGTTTCTCTAACGAGCAGTACTTC
D gene: -; CDR3 length: 16; J gene: TRBJ2-1; clone size: -; V gene: TRBV4-3; CDR3 protein: CARSQDWLSSYNEQFF; CDR3 DNA: TGCGCCCGCAGCCAAGATTGGCTGAGCTCCTACAATGAGCAGTTCTTC
D gene: -; CDR3 length: 15; J gene: TRBJ1-1; clone size: -; V gene: TRBV7-9; CDR3 protein: CASAILGGAVTEAFF; CDR3 DNA: TGTGCCAGCGCCATTCTGGGGGGGGCTGTCACTGAAGCTTTCTTT
D gene: -; CDR3 length: 13; J gene: TRBJ1-2; clone size: few; V gene: TRBV29-1; CDR3 protein: CSVEGLLYHGYTF; CDR3 DNA: TGCAGCGTTGAAGGCCTTCTCTACCATGGCTACACCTTC
D gene: TRBD2; CDR3 length: 20; J gene: TRBJ2-2; clone size: -; V gene: TRBV4-3; CDR3 protein: CASSQAHLWLAGSNTGELFF; CDR3 DNA: TGCGCCAGCAGCCAAGCCCACTTGTGGCTAGCGGGGTCGAACACCGGGGAGCTGTTTTTT
D gene: -; CDR3 length: 11; J gene: TRBJ2-3; clone size: -; V gene: TRBV7-6; CDR3 protein: CASSRRIVQYF; CDR3 DNA: TGTGCCAGCAGCCGCCGGATCGTGCAGTATTTT
D gene: -; CDR3 length: 12; J gene: TRBJ1-1; clone size: many; V gene: TRBV20-1; CDR3 protein: CSAWRGNTEAFF; CDR3 DNA: TGCAGTGCATGGAGGGGGAACACTGAAGCTTTCTTT
D gene: -; CDR3 length: 13; J gene: TRBJ2-1; clone size: many; V gene: TRBV29-1; CDR3 protein: CSVWGGHGNEQFF; CDR3 DNA: TGCAGCGTTTGGGGGGGCCACGGGAATGAGCAGTTCTTC
D gene: -; CDR3 length: 15; J gene: TRBJ1-6; clone size: many; V gene: TRBV19; CDR3 protein: CASSPYGVIGSPLHF; CDR3 DNA: TGTGCCAGTAGCCCCTACGGAGTCATCGGTTCACCCCTCCACTTT
D gene: -; CDR3 length: 17; J gene: TRBJ2-3; clone size: few; V gene: TRBV7-2; CDR3 protein: CASSLAFAGPSTDTQYF; CDR3 DNA: TGTGCCAGCAGCTTAGCGTTTGCGGGCCCCAGCACAGATACGCAGTATTTT
D gene: -; CDR3 length: 13; J gene: TRBJ1-1; clone size: -; V gene: TRBV19; CDR3 protein: CASSIAGRTEAFF; CDR3 DNA: TGTGCCAGTAGTATTGCCGGGAGGACTGAAGCTTTCTTT
D gene: -; CDR3 length: 12; J gene: TRBJ1-1; clone size: many; V gene: TRBV2; CDR3 protein: CASTELNTEAFF; CDR3 DNA: TGTGCCAGCACGGAATTGAACACTGAAGCTTTCTTT
D gene: -; CDR3 length: 13; J gene: TRBJ2-1; clone size: -; V gene: TRBV5-5; CDR3 protein: CASSPSTYNEQFF; CDR3 DNA: TGTGCCAGCAGCCCGTCCACCTACAATGAGCAGTTCTTC
D gene: -; CDR3 length: 15; J gene: TRBJ2-1; clone size: -; V gene: TRBV20-1; CDR3 protein: CSARDGAGEVSEQFF; CDR3 DNA: TGCAGTGCTAGAGATGGGGCAGGGGAAGTCAGTGAGCAGTTCTTC
D gene: TRBD1; CDR3 length: 15; J gene: TRBJ2-1; clone size: many; V gene: TRBV4-1; CDR3 protein: CASSPSRTGGSEQFF; CDR3 DNA: TGCGCCAGCAGCCCTTCCCGGACAGGGGGTAGTGAGCAGTTCTTC
D gene: TRBD2; CDR3 length: 17; J gene: TRBJ2-1; clone size: many; V gene: TRBV12-3/TRBV12-4; CDR3 protein: CASSPQGLAGAYNEQFF; CDR3 DNA: TGTGCCAGCAGTCCCCAGGGGCTAGCGGGGGCTTACAATGAGCAGTTCTTC
D gene: -; CDR3 length: 15; J gene: TRBJ1-5; clone size: -; V gene: TRBV7-8; CDR3 protein: CASSLGGGLSQPQHF; CDR3 DNA: TGTGCCAGCAGCTTAGGCGGAGGGCTGAGTCAGCCCCAGCATTTT
D gene: -; CDR3 length: 14; J gene: TRBJ2-7; clone size: few; V gene: TRBV20-1; CDR3 protein: CSARDRGSSYEQYF; CDR3 DNA: TGCAGTGCTAGAGATCGAGGGAGCTCCTACGAGCAGTACTTC
D gene: TRBD1; CDR3 length: 14; J gene: TRBJ2-1; clone size: few; V gene: TRBV2; CDR3 protein: CASPGQGTINEQFF; CDR3 DNA: TGTGCCAGCCCCGGACAGGGAACGATCAATGAGCAGTTCTTC
D gene: -; CDR3 length: 15; J gene: TRBJ1-5; clone size: many; V gene: TRBV3-1; CDR3 protein: CASSPGVNSNQPQHF; CDR3 DNA: TGTGCCAGCAGCCCGGGAGTGAATAGCAATCAGCCCCAGCATTTT
D gene: -; CDR3 length: 14; J gene: TRBJ1-2; clone size: medium-sized; V gene: TRBV7-2; CDR3 protein: CASSPGLGLYGYTF; CDR3 DNA: TGTGCCAGCAGCCCAGGCTTGGGGCTCTATGGCTACACCTTC
D gene: TRBD2; CDR3 length: 16; J gene: TRBJ2-1; clone size: -; V gene: TRBV15; CDR3 protein: CATSGRGAGGYNEQFF; CDR3 DNA: TGTGCCACCAGCGGGCGGGGGGCGGGGGGGTACAATGAGCAGTTCTTC
D gene: TRBD1; CDR3 length: 16; J gene: TRBJ1-2; clone size: many; V gene: TRBV7-3; CDR3 protein: CASSPTPTGRVYGYTF; CDR3 DNA: TGTGCCAGCAGCCCTACCCCGACAGGGAGAGTCTATGGCTACACCTTC
D gene: -; CDR3 length: 14; J gene: TRBJ2-7; clone size: few; V gene: TRBV4-2; CDR3 protein: CASSQGSFSYEQYF; CDR3 DNA: TGTGCCAGCAGCCAGGGCTCGTTCTCCTACGAGCAGTACTTC
D gene: -; CDR3 length: 12; J gene: TRBJ2-2; clone size: few; V gene: TRBV11-2; CDR3 protein: CASSRGVGELFF; CDR3 DNA: TGTGCCAGCAGCCGAGGGGTCGGGGAGCTGTTTTTT